These 17 T cell receptor beta chains originate from one sample sequenced in a study of shared clonotypes between healthy human individuals. TCRdb's copy holds only in-frame clones and misses some; the assay was immunoSEQ multiplex PCR. Found here are around 2.1 million clones, around 95% of them singletons; the top ten hold around 0.13%. Sequencing was done on a sample of naive CD4+ T cells sorted from blood. Subset in this sample: CD45RA+ positively selected. All receptors derive from a man between 18 and 29 years old in good health.

The rearrangement links TRBV9 to TRBJ2-3; D may be TRBD2 (6 bases). CDR1 SGDLS and CDR2 YYNGEE come from the germline V gene. With 5 bases removed from V and 3 bases from J, the gap between germline ends came to 10 bases. The CDR3 sequence is 13 residues long. CDR3 amino acids: CASRPSGTDTQYF. The CDR3 DNA reads TGTGCCAGCAGACCAAGCGGGACAGATACGCAGTATTTT.

The V and J genes are TRBV5-8 and TRBJ2-3; D unresolved. Germline lookup yields CDR1 SGHTS and CDR2 YDEGEE. V lost 9 bases and J lost 3, with 14 bases in between. The CDR3 spans 13 residues. CDR3: CATGGKGTDTQYF. The CDR3 coding sequence is TGTGCCACTGGTGGGAAGGGAACAGATACGCAGTATTTT.

CDR3: CASSVQPGRITGKNIQYF. In DNA, the CDR3 is TGTGCCAGCAGCGTACAACCGGGACGAATAACGGGCAAAAACATTCAGTACTTC. The genes are TRBV9 and TRBJ2-4; D could derive from TRBD1 or TRBD2 (5 bases each). Germline assignment: CDR1 SGDLS and CDR2 YYNGEE. V lost 1 base to trimming and J lost 3 bases, with 20 bases between them. The CDR3 consists of 18 residues.

The gene calls are TRBV4-1 and TRBJ1-4; TRBD1 is a possible D gene (6 bases). The CDR3 is 16 amino acids. Trimming pared 1 base from V and 5 bases from J, leaving 14 bases between. The germline V gene has CDR1 MGHRA and CDR2 YSYEKL. CDR3 residues: CASSQVSGAPNEKLFF. DNA of the CDR3: TGCGCCAGCAGCCAAGTCTCAGGGGCCCCCAATGAAAAACTGTTTTTT.

The rearrangement links TRBV5-1 to TRBJ2-7; 10 nucleotides align to TRBD2. There are 16 residues in the CDR3. The V gene end was trimmed by 4 bases and the J gene end by 1 base; junction bases not matched to a gene: 8. CDR1 SGHRS and CDR2 YFSETQ come from the germline V gene. CDR3: CASSPIPSGSSYEQYF. The CDR3 nucleotides read TGCGCCAGCAGCCCGATCCCTAGCGGGAGTTCCTACGAGCAGTACTTC.

The chain uses TRBV18 and TRBJ2-1; no reliable D call. The germline V gene encodes CDR1 KGHSH and CDR2 LQKENI. The CDR3 length is 16 residues. Trimming took 3 bases from V and 3 from J, leaving 15 bases between them. This CDR3 is CASSPRLDVLYNEQFF. CDR3 nucleotide sequence: TGTGCCAGCTCACCTAGACTCGATGTCCTCTACAATGAGCAGTTCTTC.

The V and J genes are TRBV19 and TRBJ1-2; D remains ambiguous. This CDR3 comprises 11 residues. Germline assignment: CDR1 LNHDA and CDR2 SQIVND (reference sequence). Deletions cut 6 bases from V and 5 bases from J, with 7 bases between. The CDR3 sequence is CASSLYYGYTF. CDR3 nucleotide sequence: TGTGCCAGTAGCCTCTATTATGGCTACACCTTC.

This chain links TRBV6-6 with TRBJ1-1; D is unclear. V lost 3 bases to trimming and J lost 6 bases, with 8 bases between them. CDR1 and CDR2 from the germline V gene are MNHNY and SVGAGI (reference sequence). The CDR3 is made up of 12 amino acids. CDR3 region: CASSYLRSEAFF. CDR3 nucleotide sequence: TGTGCCAGCAGTTATCTTAGGTCTGAAGCTTTCTTT.

This rearrangement joins TRBV5-1 to TRBJ2-3, with 10 bases fitting TRBD2. The CDR3 is 17 residues long. J was trimmed by 0 bases and V by 5 bases; bases with no gene match: 9. Germline CDR1 is SGHRS and CDR2 is YFSETQ. CDR3 coding DNA: TGCGCCAGCAGGGGTAGCGGGGGGACCCAAAGCACAGATACGCAGTATTTT. Protein product: CASRGSGGTQSTDTQYF.

This rearrangement joins TRBV18 to TRBJ1-4; D uncertain. Germline CDR1 and CDR2: KGHSH and LQKENI. The V gene lost 5 bases and the J gene lost 8 bases, with 12 bases spanning the gap. CDR3 length equals 13 residues. The CDR3 DNA reads TGTGCCAGCTCAAATCTACAACGGGAAAAACTGTTTTTT. This sequence encodes CASSNLQREKLFF.

The rearrangement uses TRBV5-4 and TRBJ1-2; 9 bases align to TRBD1. The CDR3 length is 13 residues. Germline loops: CDR1 SGHNT, CDR2 YYREEE (reference sequence). This chain's CDR3 is CAYQQGAQYGYTF. Written as DNA, the CDR3 is TGTGCATACCAACAGGGGGCGCAGTATGGCTACACCTTC.

The J gene is TRBJ2-7, the V gene TRBV10-3; tentative D call: TRBD1 (5 bases). Germline lookup yields CDR1 ENHRY and CDR2 SYGVKD. The CDR3 loop spans 15 amino acids. Trimming removed 0 bases at V and 4 bases at J, with 13 bases between. The DNA of the CDR3 is TGTGCCATCAGTGAGTCGAGTGGGCAGGGATACGAGCAGTACTTC. This codes for CAISESSGQGYEQYF.

The chain employs TRBV12-5 and TRBJ2-7, with D possibly being TRBD2 (5 bases). This CDR3 contains 13 residues. Trimming removed 6 bases from V and 2 bases from J, with 11 bases in between. Germline loops: CDR1 LGHNT, CDR2 FRNRAP. The CDR3 sequence: CASGPRGAYEQYF. CDR3 DNA: TGTGCTAGTGGCCCTCGGGGAGCCTACGAGCAGTACTTC.

In its sample, this clone was seen once. This chain connects TRBV5-1 to TRBJ1-5; a possible D gene is TRBD1 (5 bases). Germline CDR1 SGHRS, CDR2 YFSETQ. V dropped 4 bases and J dropped 6 bases, with 14 bases sitting between them. The CDR3 extends over 14 amino acids. The CDR3 DNA reads as TGCGCCAGCAGCACCGACGGGGGAGGTCAGCCCCAGCATTTT. Residues: CASSTDGGGQPQHF.

The chain is built from TRBV27 and TRBJ1-4; D is unresolved. V lost 7 bases to trimming and J lost 3 bases, with 18 bases between them. The germline gives CDR1 MNHEY, CDR2 SMNVEV (reference sequence). This CDR3 contains 16 residues. The CDR3 DNA is TGTGCCAGCAAGGGTTCTCGGGCTTCTCCTAATGAAAAACTGTTTTTT. Its translation is CASKGSRASPNEKLFF.

This clone has only a few counts. The chain links TRBV19 to TRBJ1-5; no definite D call. Germline CDR1 is LNHDA and CDR2 is SQIVND (reference sequence). CDR3 length equals 15 residues. The V end was cut by 8 bases, the J end by 0 bases, with 14 bases between. The CDR3 reads CASQTAFYSNQPQHF. The CDR3 DNA is TGTGCCAGTCAAACAGCATTCTATAGCAATCAGCCCCAGCATTTT.

The CDR3: CAISPSGTANTGELFF. CDR3 in DNA: TGTGCCATCAGTCCCTCCGGGACAGCGAACACCGGGGAGCTGTTTTTT. This rearrangement joins TRBV10-3 to TRBJ2-2; 7 nucleotides match TRBD1. With V trimmed by 5 bases and J by 0 bases, 6 bases remained unmatched. The CDR3 has 16 amino acids. The germline gives CDR1 ENHRY, CDR2 SYGVKD.